This T cell receptor (beta chain) was documented in a study of blood T cell repertoires in COVID-19. Using immunoSEQ multiplex PCR, the repertoire was profiled, and TCRdb retains in-frame clones only, with some absent. The sample includes 150,000 to 200,000 clones, roughly 80% of them seen just once. The CDR3 is 15 residues long. V shed 1 base and J shed 3 bases, with 10 bases lying between them. Germline CDR1 and CDR2: SGHNT and YYREEE (reference sequence). The genes are TRBV5-4 and TRBJ2-2; possibly TRBD1 for D (7 bases). Sequenced material: peripheral blood. The sequence was collected from a woman aged 60-70 years with COVID-19, enrolled during active disease. CDR3 bases: TGTGCCAGCAGCTTGACCAGGGGGGACACCGGGGAGCTGTTTTTT. This translates into CASSLTRGDTGELFF.